The 23 T cell receptor beta chains presented below share a single source sample, sequenced in a study of cytomegalovirus exposure and HLA in healthy donors. Method: immunoSEQ multiplex PCR; TCRdb's copy keeps in-frame clones and lacks some. The sample contains about 340,000 clones, roughly 89% of which appear only once. Material for sequencing was PBMCs. Every receptor here comes from a woman under 30 in good health and CMV-seronegative.

This chain links TRBV7-2 with TRBJ2-2; 9 nucleotides match TRBD2. The germline CDR1 and CDR2 sequences are SGHTA and FQGNSA. The CDR3 spans 15 residues. J lost 1 base, V lost 5 bases, and 2 bases had no gene match. This CDR3 reads CASSASGMNTGELFF. The CDR3 DNA follows: TGTGCCAGCAGCGCTAGCGGGATGAACACCGGGGAGCTGTTTTTT.

Worth noting for this clone: This specimen includes other DNA sequences encoding the same CDR3. The gene calls are TRBV11-3 and TRBJ2-7; no definite D call. Trimming cost V 3 bases and J 3 bases, with 9 bases left between them. The germline gives CDR1 SGHNT, CDR2 YENEEA. This CDR3 contains 13 residues. CDR3 coding DNA: TGTGCCAGCAGCTTTACGTCTAGCTACGAGCAGTACTTC. Its protein is CASSFTSSYEQYF.

The rearrangement joins TRBV18 to TRBJ2-7; 10 bases agree with TRBD1. This CDR3 spans 15 amino acids. J gave up 6 bases and V 3 bases, and 8 bases lay outside the gene matches. The germline CDR1 and CDR2 sequences are KGHSH and LQKENI. Here the CDR3 DNA reads TGTGCCAGCTCACCCCCCGGACAGGGGGGTGGCGAGCAGTACTTC. Its translation is CASSPPGQGGGEQYF.

V and J are TRBV6-1 and TRBJ2-1; D not certain. The germline CDR1 and CDR2 sequences are MNHNS and SASEGT. The CDR3 is made up of 12 amino acids. Trimming removed 4 bases from V and 9 bases from J, with 10 bases in between. The CDR3, as DNA: TGTGCCAGCAGTGCTGTCGACATTGAGCAGTTCTTC. This translates into CASSAVDIEQFF.

The chain links TRBV7-3 to TRBJ2-2; TRBD1 aligns across 7 bases. V lost 5 bases and J lost 4; bases outside the gene matches: 7. CDR3 length: 15 residues. Per germline, CDR1 SGHTA and CDR2 FQGTGA. The CDR3 loop reads CASSDDGTATGELFF. CDR3 nucleotide sequence: TGTGCCAGCAGCGACGACGGGACAGCCACCGGGGAGCTGTTTTTT. The whole variable domain, filled in from reference TRBV7-3 and TRBJ2-2, reads GAGVSQTPSNKVTEKGKYVELRCDPISGHTALYWYRQSLGQGPEFLIYFQGTGAADDSGLPNDRFFAVRPEGSVSTLKIQRTERGDSAVYLCASSDDGTATGELFFGEGSRLTVL.

The gene calls are TRBV9 and TRBJ2-3, with 7 bases aligning to TRBD2. After removal of 4 bases from V and 0 bases from J, the junction contained 5 bases not matched to a gene. Germline CDR1 and CDR2: SGDLS and YYNGEE. This CDR3 comprises 15 residues. The CDR3 is CASSPLAASTDTQYF. In nucleotides, the CDR3 is TGTGCCAGCAGCCCCCTAGCGGCTAGCACAGATACGCAGTATTTT.

This rearrangement joins TRBV6-5 to TRBJ1-2; TRBD1 aligns across 7 bases. Germline CDR1 reads MNHEY; CDR2 reads SVGAGI. The CDR3 runs to 14 residues. The V gene end was trimmed by 6 bases and the J gene end by 1 base; junction bases not matched to a gene: 5. The CDR3 is CASRVGQSNYGYTF. As DNA, the CDR3 is TGTGCCAGCAGAGTGGGACAGAGTAACTATGGCTACACCTTC.

This chain joins TRBV25-1 and TRBJ2-1; D might be TRBD2 (5 bases). CDR3 size: 17 residues. Germline V gives CDR1 MGHDK, CDR2 SYGVNS. V lost 2 bases to trimming and J lost 0 bases, with 14 bases between them. CDR3 residues: CASSEGSWAGSYNEQFF. CDR3 sequence (DNA): TGTGCCAGCAGTGAAGGGTCTTGGGCGGGCTCCTACAATGAGCAGTTCTTC.

The CDR3 bases are TGCGCCAGCAGCCATCGTGGACTAGCGGGAGGGAACACCGGGGAGCTGTTTTTT. This sequence encodes CASSHRGLAGGNTGELFF. This chain links TRBV4-1 with TRBJ2-2, with 14 bases that match TRBD2. Per the germline V gene, CDR1 is MGHRA and CDR2 is YSYEKL. This CDR3 comprises 18 residues. Trimming at V came to 3 bases and at J to 1 base, leaving 4 bases not matched to a gene.

The chain joins TRBV12-5 to TRBJ2-7; D possibly corresponds to TRBD2 (6 bases). CDR3 length: 17 amino acids. CDR1 is LGHNT, CDR2 FRNRAP, per germline. V lost 0 bases to trimming and J lost 6 bases, with 21 bases between them. The CDR3 nucleotides read TGTGCTAGTGGTTTGGTACGTGTTCCCGGAGGGGTCCGCGAGCAGTACTTC. Translated: CASGLVRVPGGVREQYF. The full variable domain, its missing parts supplied by reference TRBV12-5 and TRBJ2-7, is DARVTQTPRHKVTEMGQEVTMRCQPILGHNTVFWYRQTMMQGLELLAYFRNRAPLDDSGMPKDRFSAEMPDATLATLKIQPSEPRDSAVYFCASGLVRVPGGVREQYFGPGTRLTVT.

A few counts support this clone. This rearrangement joins TRBV6-5 to TRBJ1-2; 7 bases align to TRBD1. V dropped 0 bases and J dropped 7; count of bases not matched to a gene: 5. Germline assignment: CDR1 MNHEY and CDR2 SVGAGI. The CDR3 is 14 amino acids. Here the CDR3 reads CASSYSDREAGYTF. CDR3 nucleotides: TGTGCCAGCAGTTACTCCGACAGGGAGGCTGGCTACACCTTC.

V gene TRBV19 combines with J gene TRBJ2-1, with D possibly being TRBD1 (5 bases). Germline V gives CDR1 LNHDA, CDR2 SQIVND (reference sequence). The germline V and J ends were trimmed by 7 bases and 0 bases, with 16 bases remaining between them. This CDR3 has 16 amino acids. This chain's CDR3 is CASKVEGVGSYNEQFF. The CDR3 DNA sequence: TGTGCCAGTAAGGTCGAAGGGGTTGGCTCCTACAATGAGCAGTTCTTC.

V gene TRBV28 combines with J gene TRBJ2-7; weak D call: TRBD2 (6 bases). This CDR3 is built from 14 residues. V was pared by 2 bases and J by 2 bases, with 10 bases between. CDR1 is MDHEN and CDR2 is SYDVKM in the germline V gene. CDR3 in amino acids: CASSLLAPAYEQYF. CDR3 DNA: TGTGCCAGCAGTTTACTAGCGCCCGCCTACGAGCAGTACTTC.

The chain has TRBV5-1 and TRBJ1-1; D is perhaps TRBD1 (5 bases). The V end was cut by 0 bases, the J end by 6 bases, with 24 bases between. The CDR3 sequence is 18 residues long. Germline CDR1 reads SGHRS; CDR2 reads YFSETQ. The CDR3 nucleotides read TGCGCCAGCAGCTTGGCCCGGAATTGGGGGGACCCCGACCCTGAAGCTTTCTTT. Protein product: CASSLARNWGDPDPEAFF.

V gene TRBV5-4 combines with J gene TRBJ2-1; 8 bases are shared with TRBD2. The germline V gene encodes CDR1 SGHNT and CDR2 YYREEE (reference sequence). V gave up 5 bases and J gave up 5 bases; unmatched junction bases: 9. CDR3 length: 15 amino acids. The CDR3, as DNA: TGTGCCAGCAGTCTAAGCGGGAGCTTTAACAATGAGCAGTTCTTC. Protein sequence: CASSLSGSFNNEQFF.

The chain uses TRBV6-1 and TRBJ1-1, with 7 positions matching TRBD1. V lost 6 bases to trimming and J lost 1 base; unmatched junction nucleotides: 2. Per germline, CDR1 MNHNS and CDR2 SASEGT. The CDR3 consists of 13 residues. DNA for the CDR3: TGTGCCAGCAGAAGGGACAGGAACACTGAAGCTTTCTTT. Protein product: CASRRDRNTEAFF.

V usage is TRBV4-3 and J usage is TRBJ2-7; 9 nucleotides align to TRBD2. Germline trimming cut 4 bases from V and 1 base from J; bases unmatched to any gene: 5. Germline V lookup: CDR1 LGHNA, CDR2 YSLEER. This CDR3 is 15 amino acids long. The CDR3 DNA reads TGCGCCAGCAGCCCAATTAGCGGGAGTTCCTACGAGCAGTACTTC. As protein: CASSPISGSSYEQYF.

This chain links TRBV2 with TRBJ1-1; 10 nucleotides line up with TRBD1. From germline, CDR1 is SNHLY and CDR2 FYNNEI. The CDR3 covers 14 residues. The V segment lost 6 bases and the J segment 5 bases; nucleotides outside the gene matches: 6. For the CDR3, the DNA is TGTGCCAGCAGGGAGACAGGGGGCTCGACTGAAGCTTTCTTT. Protein product: CASRETGGSTEAFF.

This clone was recorded once. The chain is built from TRBV11-3 and TRBJ2-7; maybe TRBD2 (5 bases). V lost 1 base, J lost 1 base, and 8 bases lay in between. The CDR3 totals 14 residues. Looked up from germline, CDR1 is SGHNT and CDR2 is YENEEA. CDR3 nucleotide sequence: TGTGCCAGCAGCTTAGGGGGAGCTTCCTACGAGCAGTACTTC. Its protein product is CASSLGGASYEQYF.

Only a few counts were recorded for this clone. The chain employs TRBV28 and TRBJ2-6; 7 bases agree with TRBD1. V gave up 7 bases and J gave up 2 bases; unmatched junction bases: 5. This CDR3 spans 15 amino acids. The germline gives CDR1 MDHEN, CDR2 SYDVKM. CDR3 residues: CASTFTGAGANVLTF. The DNA of the CDR3 is TGTGCCAGCACCTTCACAGGGGCTGGGGCCAACGTCCTGACTTTC.

V usage is TRBV18 and J usage is TRBJ1-2, with D possibly TRBD1 on 6 matching bases. V was shortened by 5 bases and J by 8 bases, with 27 bases between the two germline ends. The CDR3 length is 17 residues. Germline values: CDR1 KGHSH, CDR2 LQKENI. CDR3: CASSSRSTGPLQWGYTF. CDR3 coding DNA: TGTGCCAGCTCATCCCGAAGCACAGGGCCGTTACAATGGGGCTACACCTTC.

This clone was seen a handful of times. The rearrangement links TRBV2 to TRBJ1-5, with D tentatively TRBD1 (6 bases). V lost 4 bases, J lost 5 bases, and 6 bases lay in between. This CDR3 comprises 12 residues. Germline V gene sequence: CDR1 SNHLY, CDR2 FYNNEI. CDR3 in amino acids: CASSGQDQPQHF. CDR3 DNA sequence: TGTGCCAGCAGTGGACAGGATCAGCCCCAGCATTTT.

The chain carries TRBV4-3 and TRBJ2-1; 7 bases line up with TRBD2. This CDR3 region has 13 residues. With V trimmed by 1 base and J by 7 bases, 1 base remained unmatched. Germline V gene sequence: CDR1 LGHNA, CDR2 YSLEER. DNA of the CDR3: TGCGCCAGCAGCCAAGTGGGAGGGAATGAGCAGTTCTTC. Amino acids: CASSQVGGNEQFF.